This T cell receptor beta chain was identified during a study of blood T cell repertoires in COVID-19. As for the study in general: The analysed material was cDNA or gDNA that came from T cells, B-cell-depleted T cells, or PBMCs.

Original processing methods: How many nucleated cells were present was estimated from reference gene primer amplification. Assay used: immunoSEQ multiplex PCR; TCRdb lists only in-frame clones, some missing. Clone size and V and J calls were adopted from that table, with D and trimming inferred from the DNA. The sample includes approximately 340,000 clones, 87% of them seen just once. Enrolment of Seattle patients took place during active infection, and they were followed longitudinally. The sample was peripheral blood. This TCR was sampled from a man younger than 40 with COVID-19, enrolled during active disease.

The CDR3, as DNA: TGTGCCACCAGTGACTCTACTAGCGGGGGGGCGGGTACGCAGTATTTT. Translated, it gives CATSDSTSGGAGTQYF. The rearrangement uses TRBV24-1 and TRBJ2-3, with 13 bases identical to TRBD2. The trim removed 4 bases at V and 8 bases at J, leaving 8 bases unmatched. The CDR3 runs to 16 residues. The germline V gene encodes CDR1 KGHDR and CDR2 SFDVKD.